Listed below are T cell receptor beta chains from one sample, sequenced in a study of blood T cell repertoires in COVID-19. Clones were read by immunoSEQ multiplex PCR, and TCRdb kept only the in-frame ones, dropping some. The sample has some 42,000 clones, approximately 88% seen once; the top ten hold roughly 0.4%. Sequencing was performed on peripheral blood. The source of these receptors is a human donor in a cohort sampled during active COVID-19. Each CDR3 is given with its conserved first and last residue.

j_call: TRBJ1-6
cdr3_length: 16
v_call: TRBV6-2/TRBV6-3
cdr3_aa: CASSYSRQGRNSPLHF

j_call: TRBJ1-1
cdr3_length: 12
v_call: TRBV6-6
cdr3_aa: CASTRTGTEAFF

j_call: TRBJ2-1
cdr3_length: 15
v_call: TRBV10-3
cdr3_aa: CAIRYGGGSYNEQFF

j_call: TRBJ2-7
cdr3_length: 16
v_call: TRBV7-2
cdr3_aa: CASSFPRTGLNYEQYF

j_call: TRBJ1-1
cdr3_length: 12
v_call: TRBV6-6
cdr3_aa: CASSYGTGRAFF

j_call: TRBJ1-2
cdr3_length: 18
v_call: TRBV5-1
cdr3_aa: CASSFTPLDRPALDGYTF

j_call: TRBJ2-7
cdr3_length: 13
v_call: TRBV12-3/TRBV12-4
cdr3_aa: CASTAGSSGGQYF

j_call: TRBJ2-7
cdr3_length: 14
v_call: TRBV7-7
cdr3_aa: CASSPGTGAYEQYF

j_call: TRBJ2-6
cdr3_length: 16
v_call: TRBV5-6
cdr3_aa: CASSTGTGSGANVLTF

j_call: TRBJ2-7
cdr3_length: 12
v_call: TRBV7-2
cdr3_aa: CASSLFGYEQYF

j_call: TRBJ2-7
cdr3_length: 14
v_call: TRBV5-6
cdr3_aa: CASSVGQGSYEQYF

j_call: TRBJ1-2
cdr3_length: 17
v_call: TRBV4-1
cdr3_aa: CASSPQRTRQGVYGYTF

j_call: TRBJ1-1
cdr3_length: 14
v_call: TRBV5-1
cdr3_aa: CASSLQGVNTEAFF

j_call: TRBJ1-1
cdr3_length: 13
v_call: TRBV2
cdr3_aa: CASRRQGRTEAFF

j_call: TRBJ1-1
cdr3_length: 13
v_call: TRBV6-5
cdr3_aa: CASRHQLNTEAFF

j_call: TRBJ2-7
cdr3_length: 13
v_call: TRBV7-9
cdr3_aa: CASCPGHTCEQYF

j_call: TRBJ1-1
cdr3_length: 14
v_call: TRBV4-1
cdr3_aa: CASTGQGGNTEAFF

j_call: TRBJ1-2
cdr3_length: 12
v_call: TRBV5-4
cdr3_aa: CASSTDRGGYTF

j_call: TRBJ1-1
cdr3_length: 14
v_call: TRBV19
cdr3_aa: CASSSSSGGTEAFF

j_call: TRBJ1-2
cdr3_length: 15
v_call: TRBV6-2/TRBV6-3
cdr3_aa: CASSYNRQGYYGYTF

j_call: TRBJ2-7
cdr3_length: 14
v_call: TRBV13
cdr3_aa: CASSFGDTSYEQYF

j_call: TRBJ1-2
cdr3_length: 14
v_call: TRBV4-3
cdr3_aa: CASSQVLKGAGDTF

j_call: TRBJ1-4
cdr3_length: 15
v_call: TRBV4-1
cdr3_aa: CASSQDRGSNEKLFF

j_call: TRBJ1-4
cdr3_length: 16
v_call: TRBV4-2
cdr3_aa: CASSQFRRLVGEKLFF

j_call: TRBJ1-6
cdr3_length: 13
v_call: TRBV14
cdr3_aa: CASSQIPNSPLHF

j_call: TRBJ1-6
cdr3_length: 18
v_call: TRBV5-1
cdr3_aa: CASSLDGSRGLDNSPLHF

j_call: TRBJ1-6
cdr3_length: 14
v_call: TRBV10-1
cdr3_aa: CASSGAGWNSPLHF

j_call: TRBJ2-7
cdr3_length: 18
v_call: TRBV11-2
cdr3_aa: CASSLARWGVGAGYEQYF

j_call: TRBJ2-7
cdr3_length: 15
v_call: TRBV5-1
cdr3_aa: CASSPGLSVGNEQYF

j_call: TRBJ1-5
cdr3_length: 14
v_call: TRBV18
cdr3_aa: CASSRTGGNQPQHF

j_call: TRBJ1-1
cdr3_length: 15
v_call: TRBV10-3
cdr3_aa: CAISEGGQGWTEAFF

j_call: TRBJ2-1
cdr3_length: 14
v_call: TRBV19
cdr3_aa: CASSISRRGNEQFF

j_call: TRBJ1-4
cdr3_length: 15
v_call: TRBV10-2
cdr3_aa: CASSDTQGLGEKLFF